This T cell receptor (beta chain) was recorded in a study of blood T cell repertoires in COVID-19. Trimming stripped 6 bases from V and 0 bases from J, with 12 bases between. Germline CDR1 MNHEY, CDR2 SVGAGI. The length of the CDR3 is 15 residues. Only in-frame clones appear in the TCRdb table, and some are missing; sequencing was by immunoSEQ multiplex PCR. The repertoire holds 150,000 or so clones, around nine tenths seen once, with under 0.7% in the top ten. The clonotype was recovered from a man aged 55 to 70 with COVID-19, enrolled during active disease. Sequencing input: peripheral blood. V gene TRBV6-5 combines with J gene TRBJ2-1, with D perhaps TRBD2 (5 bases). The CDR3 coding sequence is TGTGCCAGCAGCAAGAGCGGTAGCTCCTACAATGAGCAGTTCTTC. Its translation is CASSKSGSSYNEQFF.